This TCR beta chain was sequenced in a study of T cell changes during pregnancy in multiple sclerosis. The repertoire was sequenced with immunoSEQ multiplex PCR; TCRdb's copy has only in-frame clones and lacks some. Here the sample spans about 42,000 clones, about 85% being singletons. The material was CD4+ T cells from peripheral blood mononuclear cells, obtained in the second trimester of pregnancy. The receptor's source is a female donor with multiple sclerosis, enrolled in a pregnancy study.

For the CDR3, the DNA is TGTGCCAGCAGTTACCTCCGGGACAGGTCATTGGTTCAGTACTTC. Encoded protein: CASSYLRDRSLVQYF. The chain links TRBV6-5 to TRBJ2-4; TRBD1 agrees at 8 bases. Germline CDR1 is MNHEY and CDR2 is SVGAGI. CDR3 size: 15 residues. V lost 2 bases, J lost 11 bases, and 11 bases stayed unmatched.